This entry describes one T cell receptor beta chain. This record belongs to a study of blood T cells in healthy people across ages. Sample-barcoded 5' priming and a J-beta primer mix drove a second PCR of roughly 6 to 12 cycles. From each sample, at least 2.5 million paired-end reads containing CDR3 were obtained. TCRdb recomputed calls from the 5' RACE reads with MiXCR, one row per CDR3 protein. The sample yields fewer than 2 million distinct CDR3 sequences, approximately 40% seen once. The V segment lost 4 bases and the J segment 2 bases; nucleotides outside the gene matches: 7. Germline V CDR1 and CDR2: SEHNR, FQNEAQ (reference sequence). The CDR3 runs 15 residues. The sample providers were healthy Caucasian people from Russia, aged about 6 to 95. Each sample gave at least 6.5 million isolated PBMCs.

Sequenced: blood. The rearrangement links TRBV7-9 to TRBJ2-7; 8 bases map to TRBD1. The receptor was derived from a human donor in good health. CDR3 DNA: TGTGCCAGCAGCTCCCCGACAGGGGCCCCCTACGAGCAGTACTTC. Residues: CASSSPTGAPYEQYF.